The next 10 T cell receptor beta chains were all read from a single sample in a study of T-cell memory formation after mild COVID-19. MiXCR, run by TCRdb on the 5' RACE reads, gives a single entry per CDR3 protein. Among more than 400,000 distinct CDR3 sequences listed, around a sixth were seen once. Sequencing was done on a sample of PBMCs or a T cell subset sorted from them (not recorded which). These receptors all come from an adult woman who had mild COVID-19 (a few samples of this study predate the infection). Cell type and time point are not known.

This clonotype was seen a handful of times. V usage is TRBV7-2 and J usage is TRBJ2-2; TRBD2 aligns across 12 bases. Germline V gives CDR1 SGHTA, CDR2 FQGNSA. V shed 5 bases and J 5 bases; nucleotides not matched to a gene: 6. The CDR3 is made up of 16 amino acids. CDR3 sequence: CASSPRTSGKTGELFF. CDR3 coding DNA: TGTGCCAGCAGCCCACGGACTAGCGGGAAAACCGGGGAGCTGTTTTTT.

This rearrangement joins TRBV4-1 to TRBJ2-3; D uncertain. The CDR3 is 15 amino acids. V dropped 1 base and J dropped 2 bases, with 10 bases sitting between them. CDR1 is MGHRA, CDR2 YSYEKL, per germline. The CDR3 protein is CASSQGAAHTDTQYF. For the CDR3, the DNA is TGCGCCAGCAGCCAAGGGGCTGCTCACACAGATACGCAGTATTTT.

The chain is built from TRBV7-9 and TRBJ1-1; the D is unclear. CDR3 length: 13 residues. Germline CDR1 and CDR2: SEHNR and FQNEAQ (reference sequence). Trimming took 3 bases from V and 7 from J, leaving 12 bases between them. In DNA, the CDR3 is TGTGCCAGCAGCTTGGTGACGACACATGAAGCTTTCTTT. It is translated as CASSLVTTHEAFF.

This clonotype was observed a handful of times. The chain employs TRBV27 and TRBJ2-6; unclear D gene. CDR1 is MNHEY, CDR2 SMNVEV, per germline (reference sequence). The CDR3 sequence is 15 residues long. The V and J ends lost 5 bases and 4 bases respectively, with 12 bases between them. The CDR3 loop reads CASSQRTTGANVLTF. In nucleotides, the CDR3 is TGTGCCAGCAGTCAACGGACGACCGGGGCCAACGTCCTGACTTTC.

At least ten counts were recorded for this clonotype. V is TRBV20-1 and J is TRBJ2-5; D may be TRBD2 (5 bases). The CDR3 sequence is 15 residues long. The germline V gene has CDR1 DFQATT and CDR2 SNEGSKA (reference sequence). Trimming removed 6 bases from V and 5 bases from J, with 22 bases in between. The chain's CDR3 is CSADLELAVSETQYF. CDR3 sequence (DNA): TGCAGTGCCGACCTGGAGCTAGCCGTCTCGGAGACCCAGTACTTC.

This clonotype was picked up a small number of times. The CDR3, as DNA: TGCAGTGCTAGAGAGACACTCAATCAGCCCCAGCATTTT. Translating it yields CSARETLNQPQHF. This chain joins TRBV20-1 and TRBJ1-5; no definite D call. V lost 0 bases and J lost 3, with 6 bases in between. The germline V gene encodes CDR1 DFQATT and CDR2 SNEGSKA (reference sequence). CDR3 length: 13 amino acids.

V and J are TRBV2 and TRBJ1-6, with 10 bases fitting TRBD1. After removal of 5 bases from V and 10 bases from J, the junction contained 8 bases not matched to a gene. CDR1 is SNHLY and CDR2 is FYNNEI in the germline V gene. The CDR3 runs to 15 residues. CDR3 loop: CASSTLGQGGSPLHF. CDR3 nucleotides: TGTGCCAGCAGTACACTCGGACAGGGGGGCTCACCCCTCCACTTT.

This CDR3 is CSVEEGDGLYGYTF. The CDR3 DNA reads TGCAGCGTTGAAGAAGGGGACGGCCTCTATGGCTACACCTTC. V usage is TRBV29-1 and J usage is TRBJ1-2; a possible D gene is TRBD1 (5 bases). V was cut by 0 bases and J by 4 bases, with 12 bases left in between. Germline CDR1 SQVTM, CDR2 ANQGSEA. The CDR3 runs to 14 residues.

This clonotype has just a few counts. This chain's CDR3 is CASSGLWGGSYNEQFF. The CDR3 bases are TGTGCCAGCAGTGGCTTATGGGGGGGGTCCTACAATGAGCAGTTCTTC. This chain joins TRBV7-6 and TRBJ2-1, with 7 nucleotides matching TRBD2. Per the germline V gene, CDR1 is SGHVS and CDR2 is FNYEAQ. This CDR3 region has 16 residues. Losses at the gene ends were 6 bases for V and 1 base for J; bases not matched to a gene: 9.

The chain uses TRBV10-3 and TRBJ1-1, with a tentative D call TRBD1 (6 bases). Trimming removed 10 bases at V and 3 bases at J, with 18 bases between. The CDR3 has 14 amino acids. Germline V gives CDR1 ENHRY, CDR2 SYGVKD. Here the CDR3 reads CATRGAQGYTEAFF. The CDR3 nucleotides are TGTGCCACCCGGGGGGCTCAGGGGTACACTGAAGCTTTCTTT.